This TCR beta chain derives from a study of CD8 T cells in Susac syndrome (dated 2019 in TCRdb). Background on the whole study: Among the Susac syndrome patients who were sequenced, clinically active disease was present in six and clinical remission was observed in about eight. Susac syndrome patients were therapy-naive, on corticosteroids (some also receiving IVIg), or on IVIg alone at blood withdrawal. The study used repertoire sequencing to test whether antigen drove CD8+ T cell activation and differentiation in Susac syndrome. CD8+ T cell repertoire clonality was compared between 12 healthy donors, approximately 14 Susac syndrome patients and around 16 multiple sclerosis patients. Study-wide conclusions, independent of this receptor: Roughly 15 Susac-specific public clones were identified in the total CD8+ repertoire, and roughly five Susac-specific public clones were identified in the CD8+ TEMRA repertoire. Susac syndrome CD8+ repertoires showed clonal expansion, highest in CD8+ TEMRA cells and greater in clinically active than remitting patients. The number of individuals in the TCR sequencing and HLA analysis was recognized as being relatively small.

The CDR3, from cysteine to phenylalanine, totals 14 residues. Just CDR3 DNA is preserved here, 42 bases in frame from base 1. Here V drops 3 bases and J drops 1 base, and the junction holds 0 bases not matched to any gene. From a lookup of the germline V gene, CDR1 and CDR2 are SGDLS and YYNGEE. RNA was extracted using the RNeasy kit, and about 0.45 to 1 microgram was reverse transcribed with random hexamers. The immunoSEQ multiplex PCR assay, covering 54 Vbeta and 13 Jbeta segments, was used to amplify TCR beta CDR3 regions. PCR amplification bias was corrected using a synthetic template baseline for primer optimization and computational correction. The study's processing was this. Reads were assigned to V, D and J genes according to IMGT and analyzed in immunoSEQ Analyzer, with only productive sequences retained. To calculate clonality, Shannon entropy was normalized by log2 of the number of productive unique sequences and then subtracted from one. For each patient and control, public and private clones were evaluated within the 100 most prevalent clones. Susac-specific clones were defined as absent from healthy and MS cohorts, over a thousand published viral clones and other ImmuneACCESS disease sequences. The raw public reads went through TCRdb reprocessing: fastp at Q25, MiXCR clone calling, in-frame beta chains kept. Records with the same CDR3 protein are collapsed into one entry carrying the most frequent genes and DNA. TCRdb's processing, not the authors', yielded these V and J calls. For this sample the table gives around 150,000 distinct CDR3 sequences, of which around 95% were detected only once. Roughly 0.17% of the sample is taken by the ten largest.

Peripheral blood CD8+ and CD4+ T cells from healthy donors, Susac syndrome patients and multiple sclerosis patients were profiled by high-throughput TCR beta sequencing. Susac syndrome patients met recently defined diagnostic criteria for definite or probable disease. Bulk CD8+ and CD4+ T cells were purified by magnetic negative isolation, while CD8+ TEMRA cells were enriched using FACS. Blood was drawn into EDTA tubes, processed within 24 hours, and PBMCs were isolated by density gradient centrifugation. PBMCs intended for TCR sequencing were cryopreserved in liquid nitrogen and thawed later in a water bath at 37 degrees C. The sorted or isolated CD4+, CD8+ and CD8+ TEMRA cells had a purity of 90% or higher. Regarding this clonotype: Its antigen is currently not known. No quality values exist for individual bases; no much larger clone is one base distant.

The chain links TRBV9 with TRBJ1-1; TRBD1 fits 10 bases in the junction. The receptor was derived from a human donor with Susac syndrome. Sequencing used CD8+ T cells from PBMCs. This receptor carries the CDR3 CASSGDRGNTEAFF. The nucleotide sequence is given as TGTGCCAGCAGCGGGGACAGGGGGAACACTGAAGCTTTCTTT.